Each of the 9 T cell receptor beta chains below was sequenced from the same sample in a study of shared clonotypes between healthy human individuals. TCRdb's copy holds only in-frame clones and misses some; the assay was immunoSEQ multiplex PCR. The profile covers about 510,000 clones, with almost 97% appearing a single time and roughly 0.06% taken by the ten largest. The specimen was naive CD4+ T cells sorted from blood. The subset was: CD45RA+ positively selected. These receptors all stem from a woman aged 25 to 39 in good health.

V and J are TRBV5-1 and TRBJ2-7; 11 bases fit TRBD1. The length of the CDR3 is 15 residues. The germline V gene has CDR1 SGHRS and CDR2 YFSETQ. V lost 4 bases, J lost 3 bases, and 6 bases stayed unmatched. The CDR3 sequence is CASSHSDRGLYEQYF. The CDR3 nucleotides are TGCGCCAGCAGCCATTCGGACAGGGGGCTCTACGAGCAGTACTTC.

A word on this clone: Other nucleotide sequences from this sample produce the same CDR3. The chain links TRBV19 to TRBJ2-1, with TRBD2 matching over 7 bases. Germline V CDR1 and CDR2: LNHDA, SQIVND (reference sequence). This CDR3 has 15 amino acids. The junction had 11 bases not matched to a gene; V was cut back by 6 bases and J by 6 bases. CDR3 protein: CASRTSGRDTNEQFF. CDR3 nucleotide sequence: TGTGCCAGTAGGACTAGTGGGAGGGATACCAATGAGCAGTTCTTC.

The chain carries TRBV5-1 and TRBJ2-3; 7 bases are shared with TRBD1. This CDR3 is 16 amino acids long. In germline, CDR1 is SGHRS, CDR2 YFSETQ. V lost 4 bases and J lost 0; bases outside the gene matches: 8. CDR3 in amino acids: CASSEGTVGSTDTQYF. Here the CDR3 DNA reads TGCGCCAGCAGCGAGGGGACAGTTGGAAGCACAGATACGCAGTATTTT.

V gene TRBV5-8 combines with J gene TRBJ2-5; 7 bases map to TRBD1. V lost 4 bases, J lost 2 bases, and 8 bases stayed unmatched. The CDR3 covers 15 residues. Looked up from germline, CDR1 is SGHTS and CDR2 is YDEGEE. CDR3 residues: CASSRGRGFQETQYF. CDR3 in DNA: TGTGCCAGCAGCAGGGGCAGGGGGTTTCAAGAGACCCAGTACTTC.

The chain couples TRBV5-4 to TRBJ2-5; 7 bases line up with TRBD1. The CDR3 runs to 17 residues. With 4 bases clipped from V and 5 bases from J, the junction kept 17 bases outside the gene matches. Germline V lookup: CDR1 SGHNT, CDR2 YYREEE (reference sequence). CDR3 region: CASSPGTDISVGETQYF. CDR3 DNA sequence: TGTGCCAGCAGCCCAGGGACAGATATTTCGGTGGGGGAGACCCAGTACTTC.

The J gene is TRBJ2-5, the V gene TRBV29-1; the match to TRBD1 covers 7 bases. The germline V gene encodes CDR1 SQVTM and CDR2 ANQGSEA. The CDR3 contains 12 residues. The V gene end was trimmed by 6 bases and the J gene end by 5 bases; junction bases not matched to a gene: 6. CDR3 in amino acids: CSVHRGSETQYF. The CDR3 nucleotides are TGCAGCGTCCACAGGGGTTCCGAGACCCAGTACTTC.

The CDR3 is CASSPRQDQPQHF. DNA of the CDR3: TGTGCCAGCTCACCACGGCAGGATCAGCCCCAGCATTTT. This chain joins TRBV18 and TRBJ1-5; D is unresolved. The germline V gene encodes CDR1 KGHSH and CDR2 LQKENI. With 1 base removed from V and 5 bases from J, the gap between germline ends came to 6 bases. CDR3 size: 13 residues.

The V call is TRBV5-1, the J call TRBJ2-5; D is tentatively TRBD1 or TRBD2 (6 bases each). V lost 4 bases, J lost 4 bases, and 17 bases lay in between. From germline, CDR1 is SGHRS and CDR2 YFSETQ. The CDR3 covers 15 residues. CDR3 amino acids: CASSPEPGAGETQYF. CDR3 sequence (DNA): TGCGCCAGCAGCCCCGAACCGGGGGCAGGAGAGACCCAGTACTTC.

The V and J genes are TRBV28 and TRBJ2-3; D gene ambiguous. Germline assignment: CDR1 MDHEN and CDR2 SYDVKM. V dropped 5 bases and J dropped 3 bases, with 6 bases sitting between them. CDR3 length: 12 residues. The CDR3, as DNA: TGTGCCAGCAGTATAGGGACAGATACGCAGTATTTT. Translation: CASSIGTDTQYF.